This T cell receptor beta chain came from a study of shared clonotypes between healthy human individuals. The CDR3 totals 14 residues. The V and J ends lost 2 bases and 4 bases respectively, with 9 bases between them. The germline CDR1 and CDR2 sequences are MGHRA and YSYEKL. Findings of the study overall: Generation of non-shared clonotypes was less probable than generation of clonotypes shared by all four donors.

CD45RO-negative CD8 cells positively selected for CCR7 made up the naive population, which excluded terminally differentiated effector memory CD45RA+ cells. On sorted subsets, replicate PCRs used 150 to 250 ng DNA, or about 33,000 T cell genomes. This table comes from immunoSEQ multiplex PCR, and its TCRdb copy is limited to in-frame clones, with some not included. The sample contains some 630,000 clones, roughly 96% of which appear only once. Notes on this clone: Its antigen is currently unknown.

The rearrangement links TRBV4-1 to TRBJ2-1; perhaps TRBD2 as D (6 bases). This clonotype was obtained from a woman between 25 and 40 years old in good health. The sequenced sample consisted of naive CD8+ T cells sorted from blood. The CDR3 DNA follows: TGCGCCAGCAGCCAACCGGGACTTTACAATGAGCAGTTCTTC. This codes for CASSQPGLYNEQFF.